This TCR beta chain was recorded in a study of blood T cell repertoires in COVID-19. About the study: Some COVID-19 samples were acute and others convalescent; all came from the United States, Italy and Spain. T cells, B-cell-depleted T cells, or PBMCs provided the cDNA or gDNA that served as material.

In the source study's methods: Amplification from reference gene primers served as the basis for estimated nucleated cell counts. Assay: immunoSEQ multiplex PCR; the TCRdb copy retains only in-frame clones and omits some. Clonal size and the V and J genes are those of that table, whereas D and trimming came from the DNA. Counted here are 75,000 to 90,000 clones, approximately 85% occurring once; the ten biggest clones make up around 7.3%. Germline V gene lookup returns CDR1 KGHSH and CDR2 LQKENI. This CDR3 has 13 residues. Trimming removed 4 bases from V and 10 bases from J; junction bases left unmatched: 7.

V usage is TRBV18 and J usage is TRBJ2-1; 7 nucleotides line up with TRBD1. The origin of this receptor is a man aged 50 or older with active COVID-19. The sample was peripheral blood. CDR3 DNA: TGTGCCAGCTCACTCATTGACAGGGACGAGCAGTTCTTC. Protein product: CASSLIDRDEQFF.